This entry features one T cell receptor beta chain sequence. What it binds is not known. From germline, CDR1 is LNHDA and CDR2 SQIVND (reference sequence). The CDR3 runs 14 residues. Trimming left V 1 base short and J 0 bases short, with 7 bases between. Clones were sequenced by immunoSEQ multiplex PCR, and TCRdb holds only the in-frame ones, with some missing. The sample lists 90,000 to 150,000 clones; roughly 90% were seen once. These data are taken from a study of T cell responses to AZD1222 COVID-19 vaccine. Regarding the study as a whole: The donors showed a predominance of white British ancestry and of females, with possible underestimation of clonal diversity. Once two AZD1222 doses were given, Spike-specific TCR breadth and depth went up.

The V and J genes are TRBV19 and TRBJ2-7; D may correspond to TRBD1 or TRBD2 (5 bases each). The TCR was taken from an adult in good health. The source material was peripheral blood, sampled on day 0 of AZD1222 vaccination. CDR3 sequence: CASSIGGVSYEQYF. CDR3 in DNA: TGTGCCAGTAGTATAGGAGGGGTCTCCTACGAGCAGTACTTC. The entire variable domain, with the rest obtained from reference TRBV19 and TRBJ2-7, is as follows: DGGITQSPKYLFRKEGQNVTLSCEQNLNHDAMYWYRQDPGQGLRLIYYSQIVNDFQKGDIAEGYSVSREKKESFPLTVTSAQKNPTAFYLCASSIGGVSYEQYFGPGTRLTVT.